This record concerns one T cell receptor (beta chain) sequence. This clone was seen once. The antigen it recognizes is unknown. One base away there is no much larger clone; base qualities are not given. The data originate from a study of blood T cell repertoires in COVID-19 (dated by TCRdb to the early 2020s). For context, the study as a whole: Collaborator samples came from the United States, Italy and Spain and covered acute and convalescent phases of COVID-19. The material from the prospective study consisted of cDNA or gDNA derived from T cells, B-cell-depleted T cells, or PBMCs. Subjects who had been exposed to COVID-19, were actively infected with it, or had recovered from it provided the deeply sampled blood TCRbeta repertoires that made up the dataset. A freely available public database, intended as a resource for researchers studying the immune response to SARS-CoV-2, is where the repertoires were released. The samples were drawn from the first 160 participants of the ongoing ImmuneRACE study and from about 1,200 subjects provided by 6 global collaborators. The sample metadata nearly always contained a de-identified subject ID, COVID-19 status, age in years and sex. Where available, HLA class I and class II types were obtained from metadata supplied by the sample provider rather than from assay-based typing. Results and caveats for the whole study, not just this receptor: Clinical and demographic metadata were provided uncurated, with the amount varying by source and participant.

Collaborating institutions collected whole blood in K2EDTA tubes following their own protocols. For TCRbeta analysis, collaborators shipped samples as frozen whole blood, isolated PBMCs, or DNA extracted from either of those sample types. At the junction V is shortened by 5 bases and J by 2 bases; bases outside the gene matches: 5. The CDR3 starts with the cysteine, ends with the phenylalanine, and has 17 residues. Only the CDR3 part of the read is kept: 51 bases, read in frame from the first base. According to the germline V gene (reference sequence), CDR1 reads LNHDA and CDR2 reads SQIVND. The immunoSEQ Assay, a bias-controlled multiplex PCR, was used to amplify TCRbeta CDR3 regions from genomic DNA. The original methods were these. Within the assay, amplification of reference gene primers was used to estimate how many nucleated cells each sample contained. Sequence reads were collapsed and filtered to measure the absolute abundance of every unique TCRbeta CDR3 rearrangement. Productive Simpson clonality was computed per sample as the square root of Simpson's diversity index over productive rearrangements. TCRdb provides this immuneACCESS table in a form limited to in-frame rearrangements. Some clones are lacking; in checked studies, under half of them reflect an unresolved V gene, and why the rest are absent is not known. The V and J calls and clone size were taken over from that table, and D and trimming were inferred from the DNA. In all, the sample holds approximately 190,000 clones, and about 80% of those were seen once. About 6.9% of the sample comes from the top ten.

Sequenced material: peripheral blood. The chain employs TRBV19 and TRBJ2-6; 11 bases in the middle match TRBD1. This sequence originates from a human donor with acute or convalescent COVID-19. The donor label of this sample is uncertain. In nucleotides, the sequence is TGTGCCAGTAGTTTCGGGACAGGGGGAACTGGGGCCAACGTCCTGACTTTC. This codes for CASSFGTGGTGANVLTF.